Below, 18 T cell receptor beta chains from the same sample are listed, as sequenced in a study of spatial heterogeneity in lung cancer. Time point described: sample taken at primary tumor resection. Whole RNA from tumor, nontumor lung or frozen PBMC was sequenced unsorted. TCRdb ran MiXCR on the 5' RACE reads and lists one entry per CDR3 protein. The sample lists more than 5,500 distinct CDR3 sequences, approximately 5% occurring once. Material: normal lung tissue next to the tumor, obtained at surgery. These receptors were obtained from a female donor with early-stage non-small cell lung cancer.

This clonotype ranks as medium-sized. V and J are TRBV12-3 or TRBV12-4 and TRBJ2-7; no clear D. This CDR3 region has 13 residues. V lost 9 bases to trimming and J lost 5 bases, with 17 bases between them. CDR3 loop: CASQTAGAHEQYF. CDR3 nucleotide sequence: TGTGCCAGTCAGACTGCCGGCGCACACGAGCAGTACTTC.

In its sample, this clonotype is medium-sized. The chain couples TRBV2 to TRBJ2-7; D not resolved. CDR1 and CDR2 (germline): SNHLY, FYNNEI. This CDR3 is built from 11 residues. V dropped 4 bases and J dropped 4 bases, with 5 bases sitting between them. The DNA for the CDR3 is TGTGCCAGCAGTGCTGGGTACGAGCAGTACTTC. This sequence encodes CASSAGYEQYF. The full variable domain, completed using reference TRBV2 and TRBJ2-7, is EPEVTQTPSHQVTQMGQEVILRCVPISNHLYFYWYRQILGQKVEFLVSFYNNEISEKSEIFDDQFSVERPDGSNFTLKIRSTKLEDSAMYFCASSAGYEQYFGPGTRLTVT.

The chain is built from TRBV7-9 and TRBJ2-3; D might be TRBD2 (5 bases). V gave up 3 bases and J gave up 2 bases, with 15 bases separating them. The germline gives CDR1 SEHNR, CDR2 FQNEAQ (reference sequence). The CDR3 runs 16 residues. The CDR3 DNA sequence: TGTGCCAGCAGCTTGCGCCTAGGAGGATCCACAGATACGCAGTATTTT. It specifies CASSLRLGGSTDTQYF.

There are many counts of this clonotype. The CDR3 DNA is TGCAGCGTTGGGCAGCCCCGCGGGGAGCTGTTTTTT. It codes for CSVGQPRGELFF. The rearrangement links TRBV29-1 to TRBJ2-2; D ambiguous. The CDR3 contains 12 residues. Trimming pared 4 bases from V and 7 bases from J, leaving 10 bases between. Germline CDR1 reads SQVTM; CDR2 reads ANQGSEA.

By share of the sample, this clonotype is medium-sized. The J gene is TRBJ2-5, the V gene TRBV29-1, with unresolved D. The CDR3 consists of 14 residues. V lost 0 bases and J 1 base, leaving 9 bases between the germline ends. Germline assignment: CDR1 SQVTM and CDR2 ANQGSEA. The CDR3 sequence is CSVEDLGIQETQYF. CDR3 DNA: TGCAGCGTTGAAGATCTTGGCATCCAAGAGACCCAGTACTTC.

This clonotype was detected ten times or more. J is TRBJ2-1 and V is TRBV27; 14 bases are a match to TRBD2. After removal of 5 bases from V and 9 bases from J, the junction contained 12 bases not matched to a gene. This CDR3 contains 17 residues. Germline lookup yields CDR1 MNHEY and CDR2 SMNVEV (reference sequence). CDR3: CASSGTGTSGSIREQFF. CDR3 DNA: TGTGCCAGCAGTGGAACCGGGACTAGCGGGAGTATCCGTGAGCAGTTCTTC.

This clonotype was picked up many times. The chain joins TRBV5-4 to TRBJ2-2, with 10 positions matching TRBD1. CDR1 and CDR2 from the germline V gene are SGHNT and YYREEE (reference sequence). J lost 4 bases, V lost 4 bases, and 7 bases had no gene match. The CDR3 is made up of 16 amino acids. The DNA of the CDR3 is TGTGCCAGCAGCCGTCGGGACAGGGGACCCACCGGGGAGCTGTTTTTT. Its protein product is CASSRRDRGPTGELFF.

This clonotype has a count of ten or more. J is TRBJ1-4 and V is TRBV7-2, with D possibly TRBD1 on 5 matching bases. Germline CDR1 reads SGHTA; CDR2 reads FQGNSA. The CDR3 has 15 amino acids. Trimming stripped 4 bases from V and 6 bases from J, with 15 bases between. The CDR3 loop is CASSSKGAGDEKLFF. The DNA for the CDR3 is TGTGCCAGCAGCTCCAAAGGAGCGGGGGATGAAAAACTGTTTTTT.

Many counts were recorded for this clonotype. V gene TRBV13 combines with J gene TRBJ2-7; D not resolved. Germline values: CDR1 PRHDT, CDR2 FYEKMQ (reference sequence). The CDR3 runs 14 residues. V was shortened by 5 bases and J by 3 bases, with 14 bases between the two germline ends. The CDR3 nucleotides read TGTGCCAGCAGCCCCTTCGGAGATTACTACGAGCAGTACTTC. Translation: CASSPFGDYYEQYF. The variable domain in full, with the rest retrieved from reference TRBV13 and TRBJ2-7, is AAGVIQSPRHLIKEKRETATLKCYPIPRHDTVYWYQQGPGQDPQFLISFYEKMQSDKGSIPDRFSAQQFSDYHSELNMSSLELGDSALYFCASSPFGDYYEQYFGPGTRLTVT.

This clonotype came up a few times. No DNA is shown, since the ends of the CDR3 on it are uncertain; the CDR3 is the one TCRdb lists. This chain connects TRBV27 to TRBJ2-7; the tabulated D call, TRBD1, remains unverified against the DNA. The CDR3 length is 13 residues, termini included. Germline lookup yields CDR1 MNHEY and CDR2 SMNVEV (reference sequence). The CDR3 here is CASSFGTGSLEYF.

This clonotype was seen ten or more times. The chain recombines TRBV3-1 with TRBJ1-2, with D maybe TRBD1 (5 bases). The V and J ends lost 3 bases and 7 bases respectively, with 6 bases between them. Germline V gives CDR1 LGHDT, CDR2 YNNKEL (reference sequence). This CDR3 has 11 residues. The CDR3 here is CASSQGRGYTF. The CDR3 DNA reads TGTGCCAGCAGCCAGGGGCGTGGCTACACCTTC.

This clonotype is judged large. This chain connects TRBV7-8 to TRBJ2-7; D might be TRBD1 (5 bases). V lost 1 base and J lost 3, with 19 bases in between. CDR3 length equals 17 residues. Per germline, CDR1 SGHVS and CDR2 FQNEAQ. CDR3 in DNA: TGTGCCAGCAGCTTAGTCCCATTCCAGGGTGAGAACTACGAGCAGTACTTC. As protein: CASSLVPFQGENYEQYF.

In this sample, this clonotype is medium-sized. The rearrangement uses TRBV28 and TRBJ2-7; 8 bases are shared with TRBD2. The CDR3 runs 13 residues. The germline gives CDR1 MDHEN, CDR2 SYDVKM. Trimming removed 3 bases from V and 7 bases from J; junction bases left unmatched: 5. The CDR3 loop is CASSFSGGWEQYF. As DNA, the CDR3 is TGTGCCAGCAGTTTTTCGGGAGGGTGGGAGCAGTACTTC.

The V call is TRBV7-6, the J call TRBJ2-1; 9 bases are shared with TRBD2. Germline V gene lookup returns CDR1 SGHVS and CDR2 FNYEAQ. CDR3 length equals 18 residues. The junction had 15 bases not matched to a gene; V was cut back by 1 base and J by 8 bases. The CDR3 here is CASSLVVDLREGKYEQFF. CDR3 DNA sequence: TGTGCCAGCAGCTTAGTTGTTGATTTGCGGGAGGGGAAGTATGAGCAGTTCTTC.

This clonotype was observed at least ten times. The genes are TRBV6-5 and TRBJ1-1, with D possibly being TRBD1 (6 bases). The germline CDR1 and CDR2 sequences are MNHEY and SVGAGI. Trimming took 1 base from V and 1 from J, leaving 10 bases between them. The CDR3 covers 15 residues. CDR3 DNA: TGTGCCAGCAGTTACTATGGGACATCGAACACTGAAGCTTTCTTT. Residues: CASSYYGTSNTEAFF.

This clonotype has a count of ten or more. The CDR3 DNA reads TGCAGTGCTAGAGGGGAACAGGGGGTTCAGCCCCAGCATTTT. Translation gives CSARGEQGVQPQHF. The chain is built from TRBV20-1 and TRBJ1-5; 8 bases are a match to TRBD1. Germline V lookup: CDR1 DFQATT, CDR2 SNEGSKA (reference sequence). The CDR3 is made up of 14 amino acids. The V gene end was trimmed by 1 base and the J gene end by 6 bases; junction bases not matched to a gene: 5.

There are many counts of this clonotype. The DNA for the CDR3 is TGTGCCAGCAGCCCAGGGGCGGGGAGCACAGATACGCAGTATTTT. It specifies CASSPGAGSTDTQYF. This chain uses TRBV11-2 with TRBJ2-3; D tentatively reads TRBD1 or TRBD2 (6 bases each). In germline, CDR1 is SGHAT, CDR2 FQNNGV. With 5 bases removed from V and 0 bases from J, the gap between germline ends came to 12 bases. This CDR3 comprises 15 residues.

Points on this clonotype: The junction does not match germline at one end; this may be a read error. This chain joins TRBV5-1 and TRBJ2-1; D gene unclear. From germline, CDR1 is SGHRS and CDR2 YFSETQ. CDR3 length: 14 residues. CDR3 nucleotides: TGCGTCAGCAGAGTTGCAGACTCCTACAATGAGCAGTTCTTC. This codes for CVSRVADSYNEQFF.